Shown below are 19 T cell receptor beta chains from a single sample sequenced in a study of T cell repertoires in cytomegalovirus infection. TCRdb fed the reads into MiXCR, producing one record per CDR3 protein. Of some 100,000 distinct CDR3 sequences listed, about a quarter were seen once; the top ten hold more than 35%. The specimen was CD8+ T cells from PBMCs. The source of these receptors is a human donor in good health (CMV status not recorded). Some clones in this sample may be carry-over from other donors' samples.

CDR3 DNA: TGTGCCACGCCAGGCCACCCCGAAAGAGACACCGGGGAGCTGTTTTTT. This translates into CATPGHPERDTGELFF. The chain combines TRBV19 with TRBJ2-2; D is ambiguous. Per the germline V gene, CDR1 is LNHDA and CDR2 is SQIVND (reference sequence). Trimming left V 10 bases short and J 3 bases short, with 21 bases between. This CDR3 spans 16 amino acids. The full variable domain, completed using reference TRBV19 and TRBJ2-2, is DGGITQSPKYLFRKEGQNVTLSCEQNLNHDAMYWYRQDPGQGLRLIYYSQIVNDFQKGDIAEGYSVSREKKESFPLTVTSAQKNPTAFYLCATPGHPERDTGELFFGEGSRLTVL.

This clonotype has a handful of counts. The V call is TRBV20-1, the J call TRBJ2-7, with D unclear. CDR1 is DFQATT and CDR2 is SNEGSKA in the germline V gene (reference sequence). The V end was cut by 0 bases, the J end by 1 base, with 10 bases between. The CDR3 runs 14 residues. This CDR3 reads CSARDGRDSYEQYF. The DNA of the CDR3 is TGCAGTGCTAGAGATGGAAGGGATTCCTACGAGCAGTACTTC.

This clonotype was counted only a few times. The chain recombines TRBV11-2 with TRBJ1-1; D may be TRBD1 (5 bases). There are 13 residues in the CDR3. V was shortened by 5 bases and J by 7 bases, with 14 bases between the two germline ends. Per germline, CDR1 SGHAT and CDR2 FQNNGV. The CDR3 DNA reads as TGTGCCAGCAGCCCGACCGGGGGATTTGAAGCTTTCTTT. Encoded protein: CASSPTGGFEAFF. Complete variable domain (other parts from reference TRBV11-2 and TRBJ1-1): EAGVAQSPRYKIIEKRQSVAFWCNPISGHATLYWYQQILGQGPKLLIQFQNNGVVDDSQLPKDRFSAERLKGVDSTLKIQPAKLEDSAVYLCASSPTGGFEAFFGQGTRLTVV.

This clonotype was seen many times. The chain uses TRBV12-3 or TRBV12-4 and TRBJ2-5; 7 bases agree with TRBD2. The V and J ends lost 7 bases and 3 bases, in that order; junction bases with no gene match: 5. The CDR3 contains 13 residues. The DNA of the CDR3 is TGTGCCAGCACCCCTAGCGGAGAAGAGACCCAGTACTTC. This codes for CASTPSGEETQYF.

This clonotype was counted between two and nine times. The CDR3 DNA follows: TGTGCCAGCGTAGGGGGACAGGCCATCTCCTATAATTCACCCCTCCACTTT. Translating gives CASVGGQAISYNSPLHF. J is TRBJ1-6 and V is TRBV28; 8 bases match TRBD1. The J segment lost 0 bases and the V segment lost 8 bases, leaving 9 bases of the junction unmatched. The germline V gene encodes CDR1 MDHEN and CDR2 SYDVKM. CDR3 length equals 17 residues.

J is TRBJ2-6 and V is TRBV9; tentative D call: TRBD1 (5 bases). This CDR3 is built from 14 residues. Trimming removed 7 bases at V and 1 base at J, with 9 bases between. Germline values: CDR1 SGDLS, CDR2 YYNGEE. The chain's CDR3 is CASVRGSGANVLTF. The CDR3 region has the DNA TGTGCCAGCGTTAGGGGTTCTGGGGCCAACGTCCTGACTTTC.

V is TRBV6-2 or TRBV6-3 and J is TRBJ2-1, with TRBD1 matching over 9 bases. Per the germline V gene, CDR1 is MNHEY and CDR2 is SVGEGT. V gave up 7 bases and J gave up 0 bases; unmatched junction bases: 7. The CDR3 covers 16 residues. For the CDR3, the DNA is TGTGCCAGCATCGCCGGGACAGGGAGCTCCTACAATGAGCAGTTCTTC. Protein: CASIAGTGSSYNEQFF.

This clonotype was counted between two and nine times. The chain is built from TRBV11-2 and TRBJ2-1, with D perhaps TRBD2 (6 bases). The CDR3 is made up of 15 amino acids. The germline CDR1 and CDR2 sequences are SGHAT and FQNNGV. The germline V and J ends were trimmed by 3 bases and 7 bases, with 16 bases remaining between them. CDR3: CASSFAGGFGNEQFF. In nucleotides, the CDR3 is TGTGCCAGCAGCTTTGCTGGAGGGTTTGGGAATGAGCAGTTCTTC.

Comment on this clonotype: One junction end disagrees with the germline gene, perhaps due to a read error. CDR3 in amino acids: CANSLVEAPYEQYF. The DNA for the CDR3 is TGTGCCAACAGCTTGGTAGAAGCCCCCTACGAGCAGTACTTC. The chain carries TRBV7-4 and TRBJ2-7; no firm D call. The germline gives CDR1 SGHVT, CDR2 SQSDAQ. The CDR3 is made up of 14 amino acids.

This clonotype was detected only a few times. This chain joins TRBV4-1 and TRBJ1-2, with TRBD1 as a possible D gene (5 bases). Trimming removed 0 bases at V and 8 bases at J, with 16 bases between. Germline V CDR1 and CDR2: MGHRA, YSYEKL. The CDR3 is made up of 15 amino acids. CDR3 sequence reads: CASSQDPGTHDGYTF. The CDR3 DNA is TGCGCCAGCAGCCAAGATCCCGGGACCCATGACGGCTACACCTTC.

Here the CDR3 DNA reads TGTGCCAGCAGCTTAGGACAGGGTGGGGAGCAGTACTTC. Its protein product is CASSLGQGGEQYF. V is TRBV7-2 and J is TRBJ2-7; the match to TRBD1 covers 7 bases. V dropped 1 base and J dropped 7; count of bases not matched to a gene: 4. Germline CDR1 SGHTA, CDR2 FQGNSA. The CDR3 has 13 residues.

This clonotype was counted between two and nine times. V usage is TRBV6-2 or TRBV6-3 and J usage is TRBJ1-5; 7 nucleotides agree with TRBD1. From germline, CDR1 is MNHEY and CDR2 SVGEGT. After removal of 2 bases from V and 6 bases from J, the junction contained 7 bases not matched to a gene. The CDR3 has 15 amino acids. The CDR3 DNA follows: TGTGCCAGCAGTTACACGAATTGGGACAGTCAGCCCCAGCATTTT. Translation: CASSYTNWDSQPQHF.

The chain combines TRBV25-1 with TRBJ2-3; D is ambiguous. CDR1 is MGHDK, CDR2 SYGVNS, per germline. Trimming cost V 2 bases and J 2 bases, with 5 bases left between them. CDR3 length equals 13 residues. Here the CDR3 reads CASSEPVTDTQYF. The CDR3 DNA reads as TGTGCCAGCAGTGAACCAGTCACAGATACGCAGTATTTT.

This clonotype was counted ten times or more. The V and J genes are TRBV14 and TRBJ2-2; D unresolved. Germline V CDR1 and CDR2: SGHDN, FVKESK. Trimming left V 1 base short and J 0 bases short, with 9 bases between. The CDR3 runs 16 residues. CDR3 amino acids: CASSQGPTSNTGELFF. CDR3 nucleotides: TGTGCCAGCAGCCAAGGCCCTACTTCGAACACCGGGGAGCTGTTTTTT.

This clonotype was picked up a small number of times. V usage is TRBV29-1 and J usage is TRBJ1-6; the D gene is possibly TRBD1 (5 bases). The germline gives CDR1 SQVTM, CDR2 ANQGSEA. CDR3 length: 15 amino acids. With 7 bases removed from V and 7 bases from J, the gap between germline ends came to 20 bases. The CDR3 DNA is TGCAGCGCCCTACGTCGGGGCCATCCGAATTCACCCCTCCACTTT. Protein: CSALRRGHPNSPLHF.

This clonotype was observed a few times. This chain connects TRBV28 to TRBJ1-6, with D perhaps matching TRBD1 (6 bases). Germline lookup yields CDR1 MDHEN and CDR2 SYDVKM. The length of the CDR3 is 16 residues. Trimming left V 5 bases short and J 10 bases short, with 21 bases between. CDR3 in amino acids: CASSVITDSLRSPLHF. CDR3 nucleotides: TGTGCCAGCAGTGTTATAACGGACAGTCTGAGGTCACCCCTCCACTTT.

This chain uses TRBV25-1 with TRBJ2-2; 11 bases align to TRBD2. CDR3 size: 16 residues. Germline CDR1 is MGHDK and CDR2 is SYGVNS. Trimming cost V 4 bases and J 0 bases; bases outside gene matches: 1. The CDR3 here is CASSVTSGANTGELFF. CDR3 nucleotides: TGTGCCAGCAGTGTGACTAGCGGGGCGAACACCGGGGAGCTGTTTTTT.

The rearrangement uses TRBV29-1 and TRBJ2-5; 7 nucleotides align to TRBD2. The V gene end was trimmed by 5 bases and the J gene end by 1 base; junction bases not matched to a gene: 10. This CDR3 comprises 15 residues. Germline loops: CDR1 SQVTM, CDR2 ANQGSEA. CDR3 coding DNA: TGCAGCGTTTTTGGGACTAAACATCCCCAAGAGACCCAGTACTTC. It translates to CSVFGTKHPQETQYF.

This clonotype came up a few times. The V and J genes are TRBV20-1 and TRBJ2-3; TRBD2 aligns across 11 bases. Losses at the gene ends were 5 bases for V and 0 bases for J; bases not matched to a gene: 10. Germline V lookup: CDR1 DFQATT, CDR2 SNEGSKA (reference sequence). CDR3 length: 17 amino acids. This CDR3 reads CSAGTSGSPASTDTQYF. CDR3 in DNA: TGCAGTGCTGGGACTAGCGGAAGTCCGGCTAGCACAGATACGCAGTATTTT.